This TCR beta chain derives from a study of beta chain features in type 1 diabetes. Whole-study results and caveats: Fewer insertions but more deletions were seen at VDJ junctions in type 1 diabetes patients. TCRB CDR3s were moderately but significantly shorter in Type 1 diabetes patients in all four CD4+ subsets. Sampled from patients, naive, central memory and Treg TCRB repertoires appeared more similar than those sampled from healthy donors.

The germline gives CDR1 SGHTA, CDR2 FQGNSA. This CDR3 contains 16 residues. Trimming removed 1 base from V and 1 base from J, with 11 bases in between. Donors underwent one heparinised blood draw, 95 to 150 mL on average. The authors sorted CD4+ naive, central memory, regulatory and stem cell-like memory cells via CD45RO/CCR7/CD25/CD127/CD95/CD27. Regarding this clone: Its target is unknown.

Isolated RNA was reverse transcribed in full, so expressed TCRB transcripts were sequenced. TCRdb's table, derived via immunoSEQ multiplex PCR, lists solely in-frame clones and lacks some. The data show roughly 260,000 clones, approximately 10% seen once. The gene calls are TRBV7-2 and TRBJ1-5; D gene uncertain. Source material: naive CD4+ T cells from blood. The receptor comes from a man younger than 40 with type 1 diabetes. CDR3 protein: CASSLEVWRSNQPQHF. CDR3 DNA: TGTGCCAGCAGCTTAGAGGTTTGGAGAAGCAATCAGCCCCAGCATTTT.